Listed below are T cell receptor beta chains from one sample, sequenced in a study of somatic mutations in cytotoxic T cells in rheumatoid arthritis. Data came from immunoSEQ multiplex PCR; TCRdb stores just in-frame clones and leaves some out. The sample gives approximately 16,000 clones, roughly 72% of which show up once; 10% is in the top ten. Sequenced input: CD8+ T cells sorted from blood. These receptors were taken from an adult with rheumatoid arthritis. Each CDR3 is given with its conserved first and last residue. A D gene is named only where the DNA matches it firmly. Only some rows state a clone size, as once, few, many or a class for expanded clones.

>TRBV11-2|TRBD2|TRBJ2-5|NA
CASSTEAGVKETQYF
TGTGCCAGCAGCACCGAAGCGGGGGTCAAAGAGACCCAGTACTTC
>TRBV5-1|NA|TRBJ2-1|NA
CASSSLAGNEQFF
TGCGCCAGCAGCTCACTAGCAGGCAATGAGCAGTTCTTC
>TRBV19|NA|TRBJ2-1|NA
CASSIMADGYNEQFF
TGTGCCAGTAGTATCATGGCGGATGGATACAATGAGCAGTTCTTC
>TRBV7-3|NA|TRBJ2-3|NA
CASSLLGSGDTQYF
TGTGCCAGCAGCTTATTGGGGAGCGGGGATACGCAGTATTTT
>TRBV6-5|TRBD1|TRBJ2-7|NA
CASSYRGQGYEQYF
TGTGCCAGCAGTTACAGGGGACAGGGCTACGAGCAGTACTTC
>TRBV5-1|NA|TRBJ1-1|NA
CASSQLPGAEAFF
TGCGCCAGCAGCCAACTACCAGGGGCTGAAGCTTTCTTT
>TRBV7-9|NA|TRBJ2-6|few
CASSLVSGANVLTF
TGTGCCAGCAGCTTAGTCTCTGGGGCCAACGTCCTGACTTTC
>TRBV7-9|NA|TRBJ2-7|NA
CASSLGVTFYEQYF
TGTGCCAGCAGCTTAGGGGTCACCTTCTACGAGCAGTACTTC
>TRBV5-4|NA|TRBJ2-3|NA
CASSLAPGVGDTQYF
TGTGCCAGCAGCTTGGCACCAGGGGTTGGAGATACGCAGTATTTT
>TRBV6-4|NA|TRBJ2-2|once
CASSDRSTGELFF
TGTGCCAGCAGTGACCGGAGCACCGGGGAGCTGTTTTTT
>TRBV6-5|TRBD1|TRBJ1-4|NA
CASGDSTSLEKLFF
TGTGCCAGTGGGGACAGCACGAGCTTGGAAAAACTGTTTTTT
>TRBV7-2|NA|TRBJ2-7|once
CASSQGAEQYF
TGTGCCAGCAGCCAAGGGGCCGAGCAGTACTTC
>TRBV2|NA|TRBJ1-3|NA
CASSDDGVWEGSSGGNTIYF
TGTGCCAGCAGTGATGATGGTGTTTGGGAGGGGTCCTCGGGTGGAAACACCATATATTTT
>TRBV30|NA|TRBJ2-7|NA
CAWSLDVYEQYF
TGTGCCTGGAGTTTGGATGTCTACGAGCAGTACTTC
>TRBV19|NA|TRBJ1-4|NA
CASSMLPGHLNEKLFF
TGTGCCAGTAGTATGTTACCGGGACATCTAAATGAAAAACTGTTTTTT
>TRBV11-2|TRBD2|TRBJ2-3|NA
CASSTFGLGLAGDTQYF
TGTGCCAGCAGCACCTTCGGGCTGGGACTAGCGGGGGATACGCAGTATTTT
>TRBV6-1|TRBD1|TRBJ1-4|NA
CASSDSGQGAILTNEKLFF
TGTGCCAGCAGTGATTCGGGACAGGGGGCTATTTTAACTAATGAAAAACTGTTTTTT
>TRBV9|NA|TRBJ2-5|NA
CASSQRGGAQETQYF
TGTGCCAGCAGCCAGAGAGGGGGGGCCCAAGAGACCCAGTACTTC
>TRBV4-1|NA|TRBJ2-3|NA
CASLGVTDTQYF
TGCGCCAGCCTGGGGGTCACAGATACGCAGTATTTT
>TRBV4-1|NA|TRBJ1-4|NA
CASSQEFPPTNEKLFF
TGCGCCAGCAGCCAAGAGTTTCCCCCAACTAATGAAAAACTGTTTTTT
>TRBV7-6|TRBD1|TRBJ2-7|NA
CASSPGQGGGSEQYF
TGTGCCAGCAGCCCCGGACAGGGAGGAGGCTCCGAGCAGTACTTC
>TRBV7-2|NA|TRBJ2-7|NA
CASSLASGTYEQYF
TGTGCCAGCAGCTTAGCCTCAGGGACCTACGAGCAGTACTTC
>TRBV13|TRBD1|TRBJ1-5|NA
CASAQGAINQPQHF
TGTGCCAGCGCACAGGGGGCGATCAATCAGCCCCAGCATTTT
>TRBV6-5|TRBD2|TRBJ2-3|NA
CASSSLTSGSTDTQYF
TGTGCCAGCAGTTCCCTGACTAGCGGGAGCACAGATACGCAGTATTTT
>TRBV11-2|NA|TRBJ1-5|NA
CASSSSDGGGGNQPQHF
TGTGCCAGCAGCTCATCTGACGGGGGCGGGGGCAATCAGCCCCAGCATTTT
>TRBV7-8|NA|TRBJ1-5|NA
CASSSNRAYSNQPQHF
TGTGCCAGCAGCTCGAACAGGGCTTATAGCAATCAGCCCCAGCATTTT
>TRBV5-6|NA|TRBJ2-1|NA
CASSLVTGWNEQFF
TGTGCCAGCAGCTTGGTTACAGGGTGGAATGAGCAGTTCTTC
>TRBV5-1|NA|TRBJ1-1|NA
CASSLEAAYTEAFF
TGCGCCAGCAGCTTGGAGGCAGCTTACACTGAAGCTTTCTTT
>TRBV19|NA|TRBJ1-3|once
CASSMAVPGNTIYF
TGTGCCAGTAGTATGGCAGTCCCTGGAAACACCATATATTTT
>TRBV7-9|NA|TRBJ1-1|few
CASATANTEAFF
TGTGCCAGCGCGACAGCGAACACTGAAGCTTTCTTT
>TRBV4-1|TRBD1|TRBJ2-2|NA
CASSQDRGTGELFF
TGCGCCAGCAGCCAAGACAGGGGGACCGGGGAGCTGTTTTTT
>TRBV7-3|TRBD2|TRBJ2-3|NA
CASSSGGGRDTQYF
TGTGCCAGCAGCTCGGGGGGTGGGCGAGATACGCAGTATTTT
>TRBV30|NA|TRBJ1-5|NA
CAWRAPGGRAQPQHF
TGTGCCTGGCGGGCGCCCGGGGGCAGGGCACAGCCCCAGCATTTT
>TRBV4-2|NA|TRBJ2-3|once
CASSLLGYDTDTQYF
TGTGCCAGCAGCCTACTAGGGTACGACACAGATACGCAGTATTTT
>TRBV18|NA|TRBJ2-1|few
CASSPRANNEQFF
TGTGCCAGCTCACCACGGGCTAACAATGAGCAGTTCTTC
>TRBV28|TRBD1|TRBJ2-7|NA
CASTSPGQTYEQYF
TGTGCCAGCACCTCACCGGGACAGACCTACGAGCAGTACTTC
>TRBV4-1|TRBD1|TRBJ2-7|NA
CASSPRDRTYEQYF
TGCGCCAGCAGCCCCCGGGACAGAACTTACGAGCAGTACTTC
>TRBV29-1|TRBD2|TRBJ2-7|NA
CSVGASLAGGDEQYF
TGCAGCGTTGGAGCCTCCCTAGCGGGGGGCGACGAGCAGTACTTC
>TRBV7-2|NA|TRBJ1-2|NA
CASSLPLGYGYTF
TGTGCCAGCAGCTTGCCCTTAGGCTATGGCTACACCTTC
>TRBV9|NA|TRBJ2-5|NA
CASSVATDAWQRGETQYF
TGTGCCAGCAGCGTAGCAACCGATGCGTGGCAGAGAGGGGAGACCCAGTACTTC
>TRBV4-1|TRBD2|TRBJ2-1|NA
CASSQHSGGPNYNEQFF
TGCGCCAGCAGCCAACATAGCGGGGGCCCTAATTACAATGAGCAGTTCTTC
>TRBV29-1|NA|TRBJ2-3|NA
CSVILGRSTDTQYF
TGCAGCGTTATCCTGGGACGTAGCACAGATACGCAGTATTTT
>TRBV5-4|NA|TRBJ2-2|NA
CASSLTGLNTGELFF
TGTGCCAGCAGCTTGACGGGGCTGAACACCGGGGAGCTGTTTTTT
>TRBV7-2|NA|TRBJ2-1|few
CASSLYPIGTDNEQFF
TGTGCCAGCAGCTTATATCCAATAGGCACTGACAATGAGCAGTTCTTC
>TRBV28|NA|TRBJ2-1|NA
CASRYGNYNEQFF
TGTGCCAGCAGGTACGGGAACTACAATGAGCAGTTCTTC
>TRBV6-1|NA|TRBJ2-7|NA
CASSESSYEQYF
TGTGCCAGCAGTGAAAGCAGCTACGAGCAGTACTTC
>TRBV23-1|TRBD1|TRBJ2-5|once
CASSPTGGGETQYF
TGCGCCAGCAGTCCGACAGGGGGCGGAGAGACCCAGTACTTC
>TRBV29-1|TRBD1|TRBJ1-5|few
CSVAAGGLNQPQHF
TGCAGCGTTGCGGCAGGGGGGCTCAATCAGCCCCAGCATTTT
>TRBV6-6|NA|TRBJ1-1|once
CASSYALDLENTEAFF
TGTGCCAGCAGTTACGCCCTGGATCTCGAGAACACTGAAGCTTTCTTT
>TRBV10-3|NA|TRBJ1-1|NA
CAISESGTEAFF
TGTGCCATCAGTGAAAGCGGGACTGAAGCTTTCTTT
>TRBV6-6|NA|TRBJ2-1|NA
CASSYSTQRDNEQFF
TGTGCCAGCAGTTACTCGACTCAACGGGACAATGAGCAGTTCTTC
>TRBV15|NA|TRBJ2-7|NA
CATSRHRLYEQYF
TGTGCCACCAGCAGACACAGGCTCTACGAGCAGTACTTC
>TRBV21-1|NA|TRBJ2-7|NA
CAERGTEAYEQYF
TGTGCCGAACGGGGGACAGAGGCCTACGAGCAGTACTTC
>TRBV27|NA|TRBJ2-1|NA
CASSFVVGNEQFF
TGTGCCAGCAGTTTTGTTGTAGGGAATGAGCAGTTCTTC
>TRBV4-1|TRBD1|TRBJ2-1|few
CASSPDRAAEQFF
TGCGCCAGCAGCCCTGACAGGGCGGCTGAGCAGTTCTTC
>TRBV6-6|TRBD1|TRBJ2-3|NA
CASSYTGGVWSDTQYF
TGTGCCAGCAGTTACACAGGGGGCGTCTGGTCAGATACGCAGTATTTT